These 26 T cell receptor beta chains originate from one sample sequenced in a study of response to subunit inactivated influenza vaccine. TCRdb called the RT-PCR reads again in MiXCR, with one record for every CDR3 protein. The table shows approximately 680,000 distinct CDR3 sequences, with 15% to 18% occurring only once. Sample: PBMCs from blood, taken about 12 days after vaccination. The receptor set was obtained from a man in his forties or fifties who received an inactivated influenza vaccine.

The chain combines TRBV10-2 with TRBJ2-5, with D possibly TRBD1 on 5 matching bases. CDR1 and CDR2 from the germline V gene are WSHSY and SAAADI. CDR3 length equals 17 residues. Trimming cost V 3 bases and J 4 bases, with 21 bases left between them. This chain's CDR3 is CASSDRLLQVQGETQYF. The CDR3 nucleotides are TGCGCCAGCAGTGATCGGCTTTTACAGGTTCAGGGAGAGACCCAGTACTTC.

This clonotype was seen a handful of times. The chain carries TRBV30 and TRBJ2-3; tentative D call: TRBD2 (6 bases). V shed 0 bases and J shed 6 bases, with 28 bases lying between them. The CDR3 covers 19 residues. Germline loops: CDR1 GTSNPN, CDR2 SVGIG (reference sequence). CDR3 loop: CAWSVGLNPGLGSGDTQYF. The CDR3 region has the DNA TGTGCCTGGAGTGTAGGTCTCAATCCGGGACTGGGCTCTGGGGATACGCAGTATTTT.

There are a few counts of this clonotype. The chain carries TRBV5-1 and TRBJ1-1, with TRBD1 as a possible D gene (6 bases). The germline V and J ends were trimmed by 5 bases and 1 base, with 12 bases remaining between them. This CDR3 contains 14 residues. Germline V gene data show CDR1 as SGHRS and CDR2 as YFSETQ. The CDR3 nucleotides are TGCGCCAGCAGGCCTAACAGGGAGAACACTGAAGCTTTCTTT. It codes for CASRPNRENTEAFF.

This clonotype was observed a few times. The J gene is TRBJ2-7, the V gene TRBV29-1; TRBD1 matches 7 bases. Germline V gene data show CDR1 as SQVTM and CDR2 as ANQGSEA. Losses at the gene ends were 7 bases for V and 4 bases for J; bases not matched to a gene: 7. There are 12 residues in the CDR3. The CDR3, as DNA: TGCAGCGCCCGGGACAGTCAATACGAGCAGTACTTC. The encoded protein is CSARDSQYEQYF.

The genes are TRBV9 and TRBJ2-2; either TRBD1 or TRBD2 may supply D (5 bases each). The CDR3 is made up of 16 amino acids. Between the trimmed V and J ends, which lost 3 bases and 0 bases, there was a span of 12 bases. The V gene's germline CDR1 is SGDLS and CDR2 YYNGEE. The DNA of the CDR3 is TGTGCCAGCAGCGGCCCCGGGACCACGAACACCGGGGAGCTGTTTTTT. Translating gives CASSGPGTTNTGELFF. Full variable domain (missing parts from reference TRBV9 and TRBJ2-2): DSGVTQTPKHLITATGQRVTLRCSPRSGDLSVYWYQQSLDQGLQFLIQYYNGEERAKGNILERFSAQQFPDLHSELNLSSLELGDSALYFCASSGPGTTNTGELFFGEGSRLTVL.

The gene calls are TRBV5-1 and TRBJ1-2; possibly TRBD1 for D (5 bases). V lost 0 bases to trimming and J lost 1 base, with 16 bases between them. There are 17 residues in the CDR3. In germline, CDR1 is SGHRS, CDR2 YFSETQ. CDR3 amino acids: CASSLEVREMYNYGYTF. The CDR3 nucleotides read TGCGCCAGCAGCTTGGAAGTCAGGGAGATGTATAACTATGGCTACACCTTC.

V is TRBV9 and J is TRBJ2-3; D tentatively fits TRBD1 or TRBD2 (5 bases each). This CDR3 has 17 amino acids. Germline V gives CDR1 SGDLS, CDR2 YYNGEE. The V gene lost 4 bases and the J gene lost 5 bases, with 23 bases spanning the gap. The CDR3 DNA is TGTGCCAGCAGCCCACCCCTGAGAGGGGCCAGAGTAGATACGCAGTATTTT. It codes for CASSPPLRGARVDTQYF.

The chain uses TRBV28 and TRBJ2-5; the D gene is possibly TRBD2 (5 bases). This CDR3 is 15 amino acids long. CDR1 MDHEN and CDR2 SYDVKM come from the germline V gene. The V gene lost 5 bases and the J gene lost 8 bases, with 21 bases spanning the gap. The CDR3 here is CASSVSLAGRVTQYF. CDR3 nucleotide sequence: TGTGCCAGCAGTGTGTCTCTAGCAGGTCGGGTAACCCAGTACTTC.

This clonotype showed up just a few times. The chain carries TRBV12-3 or TRBV12-4 and TRBJ1-1; TRBD1 might be the D (6 bases). The germline V and J ends were trimmed by 6 bases and 7 bases, with 18 bases remaining between them. The CDR3 runs to 14 residues. CDR3: CASRGPGQTSEAFF. CDR3 sequence (DNA): TGTGCCAGCAGGGGGCCGGGACAAACAAGTGAAGCTTTCTTT.

CDR3: CASSSGRPQETQYF. The DNA for the CDR3 is TGTGCCAGCAGCTCGGGAAGGCCCCAAGAGACCCAGTACTTC. V is TRBV7-8 and J is TRBJ2-5; tentatively, D is TRBD2 (5 bases). Per germline, CDR1 SGHVS and CDR2 FQNEAQ. V gave up 4 bases and J gave up 1 base, with 10 bases separating them. This CDR3 is built from 14 residues.

The chain joins TRBV11-2 to TRBJ2-3, with TRBD2 as a possible D gene (6 bases). CDR3 size: 17 residues. V lost 1 base, J lost 2 bases, and 16 bases lay in between. Per germline, CDR1 SGHAT and CDR2 FQNNGV. This CDR3 reads CASSLVAGTVPTDTQYF. DNA of the CDR3: TGTGCCAGCAGCTTAGTGGCGGGGACCGTCCCCACAGATACGCAGTATTTT. Looking up the rest from reference TRBV11-2 and TRBJ2-3 gives the full variable domain: EAGVAQSPRYKIIEKRQSVAFWCNPISGHATLYWYQQILGQGPKLLIQFQNNGVVDDSQLPKDRFSAERLKGVDSTLKIQPAKLEDSAVYLCASSLVAGTVPTDTQYFGPGTRLTVL.

This clonotype was observed a few times. The V call is TRBV9, the J call TRBJ1-6; D uncertain. Per the germline V gene, CDR1 is SGDLS and CDR2 is YYNGEE. The CDR3 has 17 amino acids. V lost 0 bases and J 0 bases, leaving 10 bases between the germline ends. The CDR3 bases are TGTGCCAGCAGCGTAGGGCCAGAGTCCTCCTATAATTCACCCCTCCACTTT. Amino acid sequence: CASSVGPESSYNSPLHF. Full variable domain (rest looked up from reference TRBV9 and TRBJ1-6): DSGVTQTPKHLITATGQRVTLRCSPRSGDLSVYWYQQSLDQGLQFLIQYYNGEERAKGNILERFSAQQFPDLHSELNLSSLELGDSALYFCASSVGPESSYNSPLHFGNGTRLTVT.

This clonotype showed up just a few times. V and J are TRBV10-3 and TRBJ2-1; tentatively, D is TRBD2 (5 bases). The CDR3 is 13 amino acids. Germline V gene data show CDR1 as ENHRY and CDR2 as SYGVKD. With 6 bases removed from V and 5 bases from J, the gap between germline ends came to 11 bases. In nucleotides, the CDR3 is TGTGCCATCAGGGAAGGACTGGACAATGAGCAGTTCTTC. Protein: CAIREGLDNEQFF.

This clonotype was recorded a few times. V is TRBV20-1 and J is TRBJ2-5; either TRBD1 or TRBD2 may supply D (5 bases each). The germline V and J ends were trimmed by 0 bases and 2 bases, with 13 bases remaining between them. This CDR3 is built from 15 residues. Germline CDR1 reads DFQATT; CDR2 reads SNEGSKA (reference sequence). CDR3 in DNA: TGCAGTGCTAGAGACCGGGACCGCGCACAAGAGACCCAGTACTTC. Protein: CSARDRDRAQETQYF.

The chain uses TRBV3-1 and TRBJ2-3; possibly TRBD2 for D (5 bases). Trimming removed 1 base at V and 4 bases at J, with 12 bases between. The length of the CDR3 is 15 residues. CDR1 LGHDT and CDR2 YNNKEL come from the germline V gene (reference sequence). The CDR3 bases are TGTGCCAGCAGCCAAGCTACTAGTTTCCCAGATACGCAGTATTTT. This sequence encodes CASSQATSFPDTQYF.

This chain links TRBV6-1 with TRBJ2-7; D possibly matches TRBD1 or TRBD2 (5 bases each). V was shortened by 6 bases and J by 7 bases, with 16 bases between the two germline ends. CDR1 and CDR2 (germline): MNHNS, SASEGT. This CDR3 comprises 13 residues. The CDR3 here is CASSGDLMREQYF. The DNA for the CDR3 is TGTGCCAGCAGCGGGGACCTTATGCGGGAGCAGTACTTC.

The rearrangement links TRBV7-2 to TRBJ2-7, with 7 bases identical to TRBD2. Germline V gives CDR1 SGHTA, CDR2 FQGNSA. CDR3 length: 15 amino acids. With 1 base clipped from V and 3 bases from J, the junction kept 6 bases outside the gene matches. DNA of the CDR3: TGTGCCAGCAGCTTAGTCCGGGGGGAGGACTACGAGCAGTACTTC. Its protein is CASSLVRGEDYEQYF.

V and J are TRBV6-1 and TRBJ1-3, with D maybe TRBD1 (6 bases). V was shortened by 5 bases and J by 0 bases, with 14 bases between the two germline ends. The germline CDR1 and CDR2 sequences are MNHNS and SASEGT. The CDR3 spans 16 residues. The CDR3 nucleotides read TGTGCCAGCAGTCTGGAAGTAGGGGGCTCTGGAAACACCATATATTTT. Translated: CASSLEVGGSGNTIYF.

This clonotype was seen more than once but under ten times. The chain recombines TRBV28 with TRBJ1-1, with 8 bases that match TRBD1. V gave up 7 bases and J gave up 2 bases; unmatched junction bases: 12. Looked up from germline, CDR1 is MDHEN and CDR2 is SYDVKM. The CDR3 has 16 residues. The CDR3 sequence: CASISGQGWSNTEAFF. The DNA of the CDR3 is TGTGCCAGCATCTCAGGACAGGGATGGAGCAACACTGAAGCTTTCTTT.

In this sample, this clonotype turned up a few times. The rearrangement uses TRBV14 and TRBJ1-1; D uncertain. CDR3 length: 14 amino acids. Per the germline V gene, CDR1 is SGHDN and CDR2 is FVKESK. V lost 2 bases to trimming and J lost 4 bases, with 11 bases between them. CDR3: CASSQFSGRTEAFF. The DNA for the CDR3 is TGTGCCAGCAGCCAATTTTCTGGCCGCACTGAAGCTTTCTTT.

This clonotype has more than one count but fewer than ten. The chain carries TRBV6-2 or TRBV6-3 and TRBJ2-1; 12 bases match TRBD2. Germline CDR1 reads MNHEY; CDR2 reads SVGEGT. This CDR3 contains 14 residues. Trimming at V came to 2 bases and at J to 9 bases, leaving 2 bases not matched to a gene. For the CDR3, the DNA is TGTGCCAGCAGTTACGGACTAGCGGGAACTGAGCAGTTCTTC. Protein: CASSYGLAGTEQFF.

The chain uses TRBV10-2 and TRBJ2-1; possible D gene TRBD1, 6 bases. Looked up from germline, CDR1 is WSHSY and CDR2 is SAAADI. The CDR3 contains 12 residues. V was clipped by 7 bases and J by 9 bases, with 13 bases between them. The CDR3: CASNRDMGEQFF. Here the CDR3 DNA reads TGCGCCAGCAACAGGGACATGGGTGAGCAGTTCTTC.

This clonotype was seen only a few times. The chain carries TRBV5-1 and TRBJ2-1; 14 nucleotides line up with TRBD2. Germline V lookup: CDR1 SGHRS, CDR2 YFSETQ. The CDR3 has 19 amino acids. V was clipped by 0 bases and J by 2 bases; unmatched bases: 7. CDR3 residues: CASSLGLAGGLPAYNEQFF. In DNA, the CDR3 is TGCGCCAGCAGCTTGGGACTAGCGGGAGGGCTACCGGCCTACAATGAGCAGTTCTTC.

This clonotype was seen more than once but under ten times. V usage is TRBV5-1 and J usage is TRBJ1-1; D is unclear. V lost 7 bases to trimming and J lost 3 bases, with 22 bases between them. The CDR3 consists of 16 residues. Germline V gives CDR1 SGHRS, CDR2 YFSETQ. CDR3 coding DNA: TGCGCCAGCGGAGCCGGGTCCCATCCCTGGGACACTGAAGCTTTCTTT. This encodes CASGAGSHPWDTEAFF.

This clonotype was counted at least ten times. V and J are TRBV12-3 or TRBV12-4 and TRBJ1-6; D call uncertain. V was clipped by 8 bases and J by 4 bases, with 18 bases between them. The CDR3 is made up of 16 amino acids. CDR3 DNA: TGTGCCAGCGATCGAGGCCGTGGAAGGTATAATTCACCCCTCCACTTT. Encoded protein: CASDRGRGRYNSPLHF.

This clonotype was seen more than once but under ten times. The chain combines TRBV12-3 or TRBV12-4 with TRBJ2-1; D gene uncertain. V shed 2 bases and J shed 12 bases, with 8 bases lying between them. The CDR3 extends over 11 amino acids. CDR3 in DNA: TGTGCCAGCAGTTTAAGTTTCTGGCAGTTCTTC. It is translated as CASSLSFWQFF.